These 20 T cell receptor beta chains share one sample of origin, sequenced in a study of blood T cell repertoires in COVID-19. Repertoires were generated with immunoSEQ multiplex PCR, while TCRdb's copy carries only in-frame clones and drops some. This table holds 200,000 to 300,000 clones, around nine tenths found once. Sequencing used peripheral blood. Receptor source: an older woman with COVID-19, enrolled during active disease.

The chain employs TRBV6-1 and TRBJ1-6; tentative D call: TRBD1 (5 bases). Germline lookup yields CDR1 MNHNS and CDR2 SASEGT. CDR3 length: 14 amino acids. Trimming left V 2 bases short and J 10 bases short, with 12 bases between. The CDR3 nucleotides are TGTGCCAGCAGTGAATTCGCAGGGCCCTCACCCCTCCACTTT. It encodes CASSEFAGPSPLHF.

CDR3 in amino acids: CASSKANGLRNQPQHF. CDR3 DNA sequence: TGTGCCAGCAGCAAAGCTAATGGACTGCGCAATCAGCCCCAGCATTTT. The chain combines TRBV21-1 with TRBJ1-5. TRBV21-1 is deemed a pseudogene. The CDR3 is made up of 16 amino acids.

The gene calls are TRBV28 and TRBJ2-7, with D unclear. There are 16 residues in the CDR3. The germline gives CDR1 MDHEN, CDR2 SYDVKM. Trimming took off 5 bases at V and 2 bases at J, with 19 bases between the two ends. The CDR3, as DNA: TGTGCCAGCAGTCCCCGACTCGGCTTCCGCGCCTACGAGCAGTACTTC. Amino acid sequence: CASSPRLGFRAYEQYF.

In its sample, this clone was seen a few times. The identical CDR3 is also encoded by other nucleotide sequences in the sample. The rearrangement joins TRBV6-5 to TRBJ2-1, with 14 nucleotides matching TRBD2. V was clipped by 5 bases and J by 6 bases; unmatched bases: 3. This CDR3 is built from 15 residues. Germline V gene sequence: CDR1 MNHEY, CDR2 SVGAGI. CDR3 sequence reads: CASSRLAGGSNEQFF. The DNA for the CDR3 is TGTGCCAGCAGTAGACTAGCGGGAGGGAGCAATGAGCAGTTCTTC.

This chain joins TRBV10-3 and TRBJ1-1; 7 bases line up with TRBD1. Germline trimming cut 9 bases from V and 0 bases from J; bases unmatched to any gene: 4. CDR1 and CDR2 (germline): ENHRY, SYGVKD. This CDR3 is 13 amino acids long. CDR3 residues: CAITGDLNTEAFF. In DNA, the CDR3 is TGTGCCATAACAGGGGACTTGAACACTGAAGCTTTCTTT.

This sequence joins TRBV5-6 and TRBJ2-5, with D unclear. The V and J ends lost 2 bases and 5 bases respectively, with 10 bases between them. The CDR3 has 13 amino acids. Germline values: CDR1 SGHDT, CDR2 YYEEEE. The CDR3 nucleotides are TGTGCCAGCAGCTTTTCGGGTTGGGAGACCCAGTACTTC. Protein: CASSFSGWETQYF. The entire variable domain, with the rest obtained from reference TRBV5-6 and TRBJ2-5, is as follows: DAGVTQSPTHLIKTRGQQVTLRCSPKSGHDTVSWYQQALGQGPQFIFQYYEEEERQRGNFPDRFSGHQFPNYSSELNVNALLLGDSALYLCASSFSGWETQYFGPGTRLLVL.

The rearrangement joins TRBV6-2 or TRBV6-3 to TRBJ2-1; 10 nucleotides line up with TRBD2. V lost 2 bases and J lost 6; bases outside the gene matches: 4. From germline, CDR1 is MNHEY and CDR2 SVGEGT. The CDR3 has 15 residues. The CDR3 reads CASSYGTSVSNEQFF. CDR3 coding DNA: TGTGCCAGCAGTTACGGGACTAGCGTTTCCAATGAGCAGTTCTTC.

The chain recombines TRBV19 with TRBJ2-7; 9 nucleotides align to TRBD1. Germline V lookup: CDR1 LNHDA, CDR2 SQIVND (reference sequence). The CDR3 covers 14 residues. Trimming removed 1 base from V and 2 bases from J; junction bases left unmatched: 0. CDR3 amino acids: CASSIGTGAYEQYF. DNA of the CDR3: TGTGCCAGTAGTATAGGGACAGGGGCCTACGAGCAGTACTTC.

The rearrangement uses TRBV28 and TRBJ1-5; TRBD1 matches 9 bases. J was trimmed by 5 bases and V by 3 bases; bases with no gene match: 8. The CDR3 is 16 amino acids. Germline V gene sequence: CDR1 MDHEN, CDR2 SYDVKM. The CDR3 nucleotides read TGTGCCAGCAGTTTTTTAGGAGACAGGGGGGATCAGCCCCAGCATTTT. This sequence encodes CASSFLGDRGDQPQHF.

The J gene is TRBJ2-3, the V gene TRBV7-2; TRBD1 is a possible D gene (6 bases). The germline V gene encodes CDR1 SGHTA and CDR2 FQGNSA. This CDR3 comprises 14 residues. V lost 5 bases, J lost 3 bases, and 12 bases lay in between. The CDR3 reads CASSPEGVTDTQYF. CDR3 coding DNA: TGTGCCAGCAGCCCTGAGGGGGTGACAGATACGCAGTATTTT.

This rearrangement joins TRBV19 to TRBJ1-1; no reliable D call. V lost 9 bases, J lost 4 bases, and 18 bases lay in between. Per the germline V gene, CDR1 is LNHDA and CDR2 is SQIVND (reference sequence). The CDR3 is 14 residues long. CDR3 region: CARNSSPRGTEAFF. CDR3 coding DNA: TGTGCCAGAAACTCGAGCCCCCGGGGCACTGAAGCTTTCTTT. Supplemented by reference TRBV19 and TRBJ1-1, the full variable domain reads DGGITQSPKYLFRKEGQNVTLSCEQNLNHDAMYWYRQDPGQGLRLIYYSQIVNDFQKGDIAEGYSVSREKKESFPLTVTSAQKNPTAFYLCARNSSPRGTEAFFGQGTRLTVV.

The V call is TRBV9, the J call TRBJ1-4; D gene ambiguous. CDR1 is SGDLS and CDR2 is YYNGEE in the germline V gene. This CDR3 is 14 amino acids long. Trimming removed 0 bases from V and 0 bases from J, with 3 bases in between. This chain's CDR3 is CASSVAATNEKLFF. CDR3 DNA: TGTGCCAGCAGCGTAGCTGCAACTAATGAAAAACTGTTTTTT.

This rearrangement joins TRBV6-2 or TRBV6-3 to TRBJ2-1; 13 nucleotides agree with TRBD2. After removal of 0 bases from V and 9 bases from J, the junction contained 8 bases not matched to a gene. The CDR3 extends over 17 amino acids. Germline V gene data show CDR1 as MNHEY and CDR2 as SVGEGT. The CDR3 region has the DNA TGTGCCAGCAGTTACTCAATGACTAGCGGGAGGAGAGGTGAGCAGTTCTTC. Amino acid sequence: CASSYSMTSGRRGEQFF.

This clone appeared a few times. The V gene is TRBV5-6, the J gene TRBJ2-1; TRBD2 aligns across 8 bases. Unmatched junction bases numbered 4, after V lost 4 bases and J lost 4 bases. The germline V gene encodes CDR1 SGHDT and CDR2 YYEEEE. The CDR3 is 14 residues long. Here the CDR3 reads CASSPSGLYNEQFF. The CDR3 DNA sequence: TGTGCCAGCAGCCCTAGCGGGTTATACAATGAGCAGTTCTTC.

DNA for the CDR3: TGTGCCAGCAGCTTGGGGGTCGAGCTAGGCCAGCCCCAGCATTTT. Translation: CASSLGVELGQPQHF. The chain recombines TRBV5-6 with TRBJ1-5; D not certain. Trimming took off 0 bases at V and 7 bases at J, with 14 bases between the two ends. CDR1 SGHDT and CDR2 YYEEEE come from the germline V gene. The length of the CDR3 is 15 residues.

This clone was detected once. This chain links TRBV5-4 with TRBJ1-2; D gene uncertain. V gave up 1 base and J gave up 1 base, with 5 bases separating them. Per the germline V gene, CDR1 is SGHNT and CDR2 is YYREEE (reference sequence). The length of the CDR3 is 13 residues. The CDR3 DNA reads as TGTGCCAGCAGCTTGAAGAGTAACTATGGCTACACCTTC. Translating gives CASSLKSNYGYTF. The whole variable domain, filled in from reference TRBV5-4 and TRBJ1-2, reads ETGVTQSPTHLIKTRGQQVTLRCSSQSGHNTVSWYQQALGQGPQFIFQYYREEENGRGNFPPRFSGLQFPNYSSELNVNALELDDSALYLCASSLKSNYGYTFGSGTRLTVV.

The CDR3 DNA reads TGTGCCAGCAGTAGAGGGTCATTATCCGTTGAGCAGTTCTTC. It yields the protein CASSRGSLSVEQFF. The chain couples TRBV25-1 to TRBJ2-1, with D possibly TRBD2 on 5 matching bases. This CDR3 is built from 14 residues. CDR1 is MGHDK, CDR2 SYGVNS, per germline. Between the trimmed V and J ends, which lost 5 bases and 9 bases, there was a span of 17 bases.

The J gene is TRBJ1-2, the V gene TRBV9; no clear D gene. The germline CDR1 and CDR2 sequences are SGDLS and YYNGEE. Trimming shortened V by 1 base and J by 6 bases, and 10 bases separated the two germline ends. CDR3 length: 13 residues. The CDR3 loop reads CASSVRTGDGYTF. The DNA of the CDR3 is TGTGCCAGCAGCGTAAGGACCGGGGATGGCTACACCTTC.

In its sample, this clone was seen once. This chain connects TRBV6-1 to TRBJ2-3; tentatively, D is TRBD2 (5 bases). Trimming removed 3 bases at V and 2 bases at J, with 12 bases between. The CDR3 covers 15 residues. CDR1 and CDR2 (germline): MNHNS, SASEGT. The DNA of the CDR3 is TGTGCCAGCAGTGATGGGCGGGCCAACACAGATACGCAGTATTTT. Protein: CASSDGRANTDTQYF.

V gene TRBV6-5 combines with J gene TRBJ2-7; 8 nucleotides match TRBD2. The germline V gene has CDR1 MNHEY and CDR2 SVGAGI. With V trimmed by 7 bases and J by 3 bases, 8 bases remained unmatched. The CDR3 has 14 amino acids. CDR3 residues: CASTRGGKNYEQYF. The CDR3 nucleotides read TGTGCCAGCACCCGGGGGGGGAAGAACTACGAGCAGTACTTC.